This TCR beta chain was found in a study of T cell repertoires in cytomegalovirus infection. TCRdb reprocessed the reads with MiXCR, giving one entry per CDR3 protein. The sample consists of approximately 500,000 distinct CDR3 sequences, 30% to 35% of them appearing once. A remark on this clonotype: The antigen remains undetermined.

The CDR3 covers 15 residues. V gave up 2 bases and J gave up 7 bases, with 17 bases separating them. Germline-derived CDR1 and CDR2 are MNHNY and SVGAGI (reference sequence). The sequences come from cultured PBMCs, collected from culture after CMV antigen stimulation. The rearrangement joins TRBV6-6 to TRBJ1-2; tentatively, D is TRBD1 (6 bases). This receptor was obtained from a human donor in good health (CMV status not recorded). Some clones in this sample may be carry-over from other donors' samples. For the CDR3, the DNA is TGTGCCAGCAGTTACGGGCGGGGGGCGCAGGGTGGCTACACCTTC. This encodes CASSYGRGAQGGYTF.